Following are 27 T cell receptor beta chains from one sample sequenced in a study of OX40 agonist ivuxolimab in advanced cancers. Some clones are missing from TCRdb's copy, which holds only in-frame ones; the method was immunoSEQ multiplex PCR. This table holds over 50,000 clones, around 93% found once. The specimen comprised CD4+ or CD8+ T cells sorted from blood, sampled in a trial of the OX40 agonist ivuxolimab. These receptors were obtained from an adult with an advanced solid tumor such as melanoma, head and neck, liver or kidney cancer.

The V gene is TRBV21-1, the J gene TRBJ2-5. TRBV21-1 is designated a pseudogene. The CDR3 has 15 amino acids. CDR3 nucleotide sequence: TGTGCCAGCAGCAAGCCTTGCCCCCAACAAGAGACCCAGTACTTC. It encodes CASSKPCPQQETQYF.

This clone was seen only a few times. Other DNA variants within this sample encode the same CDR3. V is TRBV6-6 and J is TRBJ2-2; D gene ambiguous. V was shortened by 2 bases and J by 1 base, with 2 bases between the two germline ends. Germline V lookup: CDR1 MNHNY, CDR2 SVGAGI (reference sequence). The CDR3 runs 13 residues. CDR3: CASSYENTGELFF. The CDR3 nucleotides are TGTGCCAGCAGTTACGAGAACACCGGGGAGCTGTTTTTT.

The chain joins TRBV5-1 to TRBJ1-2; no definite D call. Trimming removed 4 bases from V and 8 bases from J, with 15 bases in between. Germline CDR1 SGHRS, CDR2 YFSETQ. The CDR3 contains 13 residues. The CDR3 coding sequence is TGCGCCAGCAGCCCCGGGCCCAGCCTGGGCTACACCTTC. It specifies CASSPGPSLGYTF. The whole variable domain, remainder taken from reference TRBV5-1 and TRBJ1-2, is KAGVTQTPRYLIKTRGQQVTLSCSPISGHRSVSWYQQTPGQGLQFLFEYFSETQRNKGNFPGRFSGRQFSNSRSEMNVSTLELGDSALYLCASSPGPSLGYTFGSGTRLTVV.

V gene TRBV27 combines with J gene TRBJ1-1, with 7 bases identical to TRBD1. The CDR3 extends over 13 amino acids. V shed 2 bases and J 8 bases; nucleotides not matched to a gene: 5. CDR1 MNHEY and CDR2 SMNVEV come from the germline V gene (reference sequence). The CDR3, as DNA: TGTGCCAGCAGTTTACCAGCCAGGGGGGAAGCTTTCTTT. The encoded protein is CASSLPARGEAFF.

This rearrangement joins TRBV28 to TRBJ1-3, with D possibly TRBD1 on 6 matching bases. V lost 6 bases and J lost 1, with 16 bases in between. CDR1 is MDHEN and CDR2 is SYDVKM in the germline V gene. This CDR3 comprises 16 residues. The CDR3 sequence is CASSRPPGASGNTIYF. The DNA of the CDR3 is TGTGCCAGCAGCCGCCCCCCAGGGGCTTCTGGAAACACCATATATTTT.

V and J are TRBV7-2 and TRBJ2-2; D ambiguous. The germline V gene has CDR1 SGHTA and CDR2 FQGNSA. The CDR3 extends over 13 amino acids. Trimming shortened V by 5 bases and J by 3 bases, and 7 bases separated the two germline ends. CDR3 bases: TGTGCCAGCAGCGAGACCCACACCGGGGAGCTGTTTTTT. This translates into CASSETHTGELFF.

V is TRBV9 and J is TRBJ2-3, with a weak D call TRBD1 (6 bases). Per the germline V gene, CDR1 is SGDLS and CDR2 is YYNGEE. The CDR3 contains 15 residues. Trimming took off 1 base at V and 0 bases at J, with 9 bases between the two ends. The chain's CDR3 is CASSVRQASTDTQYF. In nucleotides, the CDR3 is TGTGCCAGCAGCGTACGACAGGCTAGCACAGATACGCAGTATTTT.

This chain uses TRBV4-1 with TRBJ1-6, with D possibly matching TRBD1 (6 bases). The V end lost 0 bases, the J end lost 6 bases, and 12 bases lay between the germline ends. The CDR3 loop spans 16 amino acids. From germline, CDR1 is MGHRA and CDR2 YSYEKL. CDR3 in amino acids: CASSQEGQGLNSPLHF. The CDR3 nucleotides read TGCGCCAGCAGCCAAGAAGGGCAGGGGCTTAATTCACCCCTCCACTTT.

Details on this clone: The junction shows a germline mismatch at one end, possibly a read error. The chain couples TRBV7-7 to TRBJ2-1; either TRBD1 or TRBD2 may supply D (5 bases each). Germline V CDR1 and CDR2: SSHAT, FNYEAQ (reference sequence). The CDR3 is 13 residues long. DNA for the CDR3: TGTGCTAGCAGCTTAGGTGGGGGAAATGAGCAGTTCTTC. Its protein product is CASSLGGGNEQFF.

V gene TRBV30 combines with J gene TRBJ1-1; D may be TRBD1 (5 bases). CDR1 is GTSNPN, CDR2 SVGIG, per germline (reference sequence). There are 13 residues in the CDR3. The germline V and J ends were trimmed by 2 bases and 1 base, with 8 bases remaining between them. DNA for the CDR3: TGTGCCTGGAGTTGGGGGGGGAACACTGAAGCTTTCTTT. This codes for CAWSWGGNTEAFF.

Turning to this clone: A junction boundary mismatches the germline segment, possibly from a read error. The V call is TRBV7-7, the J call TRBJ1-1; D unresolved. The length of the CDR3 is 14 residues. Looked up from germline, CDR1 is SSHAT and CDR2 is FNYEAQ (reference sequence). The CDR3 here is CASSPALGDTEAFF. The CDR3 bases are TGTGCTAGCAGCCCCGCCCTGGGCGATACTGAAGCTTTCTTT.

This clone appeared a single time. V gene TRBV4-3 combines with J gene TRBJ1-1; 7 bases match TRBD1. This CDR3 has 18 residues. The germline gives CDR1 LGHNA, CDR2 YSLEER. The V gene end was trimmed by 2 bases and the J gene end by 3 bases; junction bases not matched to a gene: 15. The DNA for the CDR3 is TGCGCCAGCAGCCAATCAAACAGGGGCTCCTTATACGACACTGAAGCTTTCTTT. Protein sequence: CASSQSNRGSLYDTEAFF.

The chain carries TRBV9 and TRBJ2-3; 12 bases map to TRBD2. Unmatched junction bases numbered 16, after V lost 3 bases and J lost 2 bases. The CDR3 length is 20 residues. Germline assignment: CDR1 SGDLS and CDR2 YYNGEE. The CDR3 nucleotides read TGTGCCAGCAGCGGGAGACTAGCGGGGGACCCGAATACTTACACAGATACGCAGTATTTT. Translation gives CASSGRLAGDPNTYTDTQYF.

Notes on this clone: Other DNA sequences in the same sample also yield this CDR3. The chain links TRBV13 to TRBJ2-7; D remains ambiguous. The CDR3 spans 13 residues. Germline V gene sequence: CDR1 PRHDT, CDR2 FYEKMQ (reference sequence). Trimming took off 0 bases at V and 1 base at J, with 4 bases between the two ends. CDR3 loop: CASSLGRSYEQYF. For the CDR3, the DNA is TGTGCCAGCAGCTTAGGGAGGTCCTACGAGCAGTACTTC.

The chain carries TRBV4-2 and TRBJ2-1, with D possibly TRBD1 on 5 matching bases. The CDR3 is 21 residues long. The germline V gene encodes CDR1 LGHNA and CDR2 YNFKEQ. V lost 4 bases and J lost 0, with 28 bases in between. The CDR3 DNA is TGTGCCAGCAGCCGACGATCACCCACGGCAGGGCGGTCAAGCTCCTACAATGAGCAGTTCTTC. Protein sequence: CASSRRSPTAGRSSSYNEQFF.

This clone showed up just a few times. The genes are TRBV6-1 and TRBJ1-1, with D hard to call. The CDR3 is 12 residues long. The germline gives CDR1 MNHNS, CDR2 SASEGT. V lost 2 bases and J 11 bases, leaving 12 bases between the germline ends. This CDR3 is CASSEPGNKAFF. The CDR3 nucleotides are TGTGCCAGCAGTGAACCTGGTAATAAGGCTTTCTTT.

In DNA, the CDR3 is TGCGCCAGCAGCCAAGATCTGGGAAACACTGAAGCTTTCTTT. Protein product: CASSQDLGNTEAFF. The chain couples TRBV4-3 to TRBJ1-1; D is undetermined. Germline values: CDR1 LGHNA, CDR2 YSLEER. This CDR3 has 14 amino acids. V lost 0 bases to trimming and J lost 2 bases, with 7 bases between them.

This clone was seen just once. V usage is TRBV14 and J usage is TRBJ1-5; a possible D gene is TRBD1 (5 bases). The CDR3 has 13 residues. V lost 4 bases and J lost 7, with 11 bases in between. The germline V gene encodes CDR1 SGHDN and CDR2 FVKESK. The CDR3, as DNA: TGTGCCAGCAGCCGAAACCAGGGCCAGCCCCAGCATTTT. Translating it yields CASSRNQGQPQHF.

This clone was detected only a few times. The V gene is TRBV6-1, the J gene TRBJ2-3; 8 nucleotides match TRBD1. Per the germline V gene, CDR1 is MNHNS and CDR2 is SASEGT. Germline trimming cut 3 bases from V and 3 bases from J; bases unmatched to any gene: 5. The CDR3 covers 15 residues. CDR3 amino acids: CASSDDRGRTDTQYF. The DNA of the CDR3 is TGTGCCAGCAGTGACGACAGGGGTCGTACAGATACGCAGTATTTT.

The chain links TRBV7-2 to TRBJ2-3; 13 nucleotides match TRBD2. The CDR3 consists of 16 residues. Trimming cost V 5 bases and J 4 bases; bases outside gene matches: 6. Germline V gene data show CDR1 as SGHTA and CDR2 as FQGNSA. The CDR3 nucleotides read TGTGCCAGCAGCGCAACTAGCGGGAGGGCCTCAGATACGCAGTATTTT. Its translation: CASSATSGRASDTQYF.

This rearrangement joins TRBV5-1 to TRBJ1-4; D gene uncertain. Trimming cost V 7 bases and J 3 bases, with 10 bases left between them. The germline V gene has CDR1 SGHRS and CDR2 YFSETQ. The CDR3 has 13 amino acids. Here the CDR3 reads CASSGPANEKLFF. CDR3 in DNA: TGCGCCAGCTCAGGACCGGCTAATGAAAAACTGTTTTTT.

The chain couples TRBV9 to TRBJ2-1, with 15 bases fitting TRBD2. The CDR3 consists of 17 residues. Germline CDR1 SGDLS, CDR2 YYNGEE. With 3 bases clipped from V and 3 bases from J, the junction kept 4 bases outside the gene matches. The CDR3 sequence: CASSAGTSGRYYNEQFF. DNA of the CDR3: TGTGCCAGCAGCGCCGGGACTAGCGGGAGGTACTACAATGAGCAGTTCTTC.

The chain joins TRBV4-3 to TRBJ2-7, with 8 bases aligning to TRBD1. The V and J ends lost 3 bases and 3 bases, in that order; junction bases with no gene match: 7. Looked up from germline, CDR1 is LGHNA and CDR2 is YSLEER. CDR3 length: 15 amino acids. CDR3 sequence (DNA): TGCGCCAGCAGCCAGTATACCGGGACAGGCTACGAGCAGTACTTC. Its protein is CASSQYTGTGYEQYF.

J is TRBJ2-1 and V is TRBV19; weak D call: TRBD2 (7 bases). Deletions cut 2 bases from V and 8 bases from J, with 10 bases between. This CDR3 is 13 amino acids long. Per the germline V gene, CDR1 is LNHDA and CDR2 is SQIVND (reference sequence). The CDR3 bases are TGTGCCAGTAGTATATGGGGGGGCTATGAGCAGTTCTTC. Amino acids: CASSIWGGYEQFF.

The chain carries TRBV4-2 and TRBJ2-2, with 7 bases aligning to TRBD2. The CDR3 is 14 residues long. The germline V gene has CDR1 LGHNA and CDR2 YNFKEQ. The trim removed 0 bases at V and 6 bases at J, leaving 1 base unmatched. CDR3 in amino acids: CASSQESGAGELFF. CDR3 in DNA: TGTGCCAGCAGCCAAGAGAGCGGGGCCGGGGAGCTGTTTTTT.

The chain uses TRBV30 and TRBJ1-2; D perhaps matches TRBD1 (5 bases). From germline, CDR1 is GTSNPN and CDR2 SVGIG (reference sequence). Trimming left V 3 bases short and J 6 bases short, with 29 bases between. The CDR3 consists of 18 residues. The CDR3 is CAWSSNWDGKSVQDGYTF. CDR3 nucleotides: TGTGCCTGGAGCTCTAACTGGGACGGTAAATCCGTCCAGGATGGCTACACCTTC.

CDR3 region: CASSQDGSSGEEDTQYF. The CDR3 DNA is TGCGCCAGCAGCCAAGATGGGAGTAGCGGGGAAGAAGATACGCAGTATTTT. The chain is built from TRBV4-3 and TRBJ2-3; 8 positions match TRBD2. CDR3 length equals 17 residues. CDR1 and CDR2 (germline): LGHNA, YSLEER. Trimming removed 0 bases from V and 5 bases from J; junction bases left unmatched: 10.